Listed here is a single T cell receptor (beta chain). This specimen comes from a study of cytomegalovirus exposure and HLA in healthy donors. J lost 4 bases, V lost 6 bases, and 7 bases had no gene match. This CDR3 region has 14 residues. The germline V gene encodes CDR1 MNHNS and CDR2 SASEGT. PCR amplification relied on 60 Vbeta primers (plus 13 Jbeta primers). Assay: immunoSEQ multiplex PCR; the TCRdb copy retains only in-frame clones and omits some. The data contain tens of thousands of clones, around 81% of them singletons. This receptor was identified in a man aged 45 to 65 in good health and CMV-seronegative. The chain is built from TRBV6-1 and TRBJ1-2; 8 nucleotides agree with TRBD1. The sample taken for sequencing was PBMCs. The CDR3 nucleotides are TGTGCCAGCAGACCAATCGGGACAGGCTATGGCTACACCTTC. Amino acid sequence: CASRPIGTGYGYTF.